These T cell receptor beta chains were read from a single sample in a study of shared clonotypes between healthy human individuals. Produced via immunoSEQ multiplex PCR; TCRdb's table is partial and in-frame only. The sample shows about 1.5 million clones, around 98% of them seen only once. The specimen sequenced was naive CD4+ T cells sorted from blood. These receptors all stem from a man under 40 in good health. CDR3s include the opening cysteine and the closing phenylalanine or tryptophan. A D gene is named only where the DNA matches it firmly. Clone sizes are given selectively: once, few, many, or a class where the clone is expanded.

TGTGCCAGCAGCCTCCCGATCAGGACCTCCGGAAACTATGGCTACACCTTC,CASSLPIRTSGNYGYTF,TRBV5-6,NA,TRBJ1-2,NA
TGTGCCAGCAGGCATGGGGGCGCTGAGCAGTTCTTC,CASRHGGAEQFF,TRBV7-9,NA,TRBJ2-1,NA
TGTGCCAGTAGTATCTCCAGGGCTTACGAGCAGTACTTC,CASSISRAYEQYF,TRBV19,NA,TRBJ2-7,NA
TGCGCCAGCACCGGGGGATTTCTAGCGGGAACCCTAAGCTCCTACGAGCAGTACTTC,CASTGGFLAGTLSSYEQYF,TRBV10-2,once,TRBJ2-7,TRBD2
TGCACAAGCAGACAGGGGCCATCGGGAGCCCAGTACTTC,CTSRQGPSGAQYF,TRBV29-1,NA,TRBJ2-5,TRBD1
TGTGCCAGCAGCTTTCTGGAGACCCAGTACTTC,CASSFLETQYF,TRBV5-6,NA,TRBJ2-5,NA
TGTGCCAGCAGCCAAGTGGACAGGGCGGGCTATGGCTACACCTTC,CASSQVDRAGYGYTF,TRBV14,NA,TRBJ1-2,TRBD1
TGTGCCAGCGCTCAAGACAGGGACAAGACCCAGTACTTC,CASAQDRDKTQYF,TRBV2,NA,TRBJ2-5,TRBD1
TGTGCCAGCAGTAAGGCAGGGGTTGTCTACGAGCAGTACTTC,CASSKAGVVYEQYF,TRBV6-1,NA,TRBJ2-7,NA
TGCGCCAGCAGCTCGACGCCGGGCTCTGGGGCCAACGTCCTGACTTTC,CASSSTPGSGANVLTF,TRBV5-1,NA,TRBJ2-6,NA
TGTGCCAGCAGGCGTCGACCTAGCGGGAGTAGCTCTGGGGCCAACGTCCTGACTTTC,CASRRRPSGSSSGANVLTF,TRBV27,NA,TRBJ2-6,TRBD2
TGCGCCAGCAGTGAGTCCCTAGCGGGAGACAGGGGAGATGAGCAGTTCTTC,CASSESLAGDRGDEQFF,TRBV10-1,NA,TRBJ2-1,TRBD2
TGTGCCAGCAGCTTAGCGGGGGCCACAGATACGCAGTATTTT,CASSLAGATDTQYF,TRBV7-2,NA,TRBJ2-3,NA
TGTGCCAGCAGCGGGGGTGTAAACAATGAGCAGTTCTTC,CASSGGVNNEQFF,TRBV9,NA,TRBJ2-1,NA
TGTGCCAGCAGCCTGGCGGGAGGGACTTCGGATGAGCAGTTCTTC,CASSLAGGTSDEQFF,TRBV9,NA,TRBJ2-1,TRBD2
TGTGCCAGCAGTGACGTGGGGACAGATACGCAGTATTTT,CASSDVGTDTQYF,TRBV2,NA,TRBJ2-3,NA
TGTGCTAGTGGTTTGTCGGGTAACTATGGCTACACCTTC,CASGLSGNYGYTF,TRBV12-5,once,TRBJ1-2,NA
TGTGCCAGCAGCTCAGCCGGGCCCAGCATTGCGGGGCAGTACTTC,CASSSAGPSIAGQYF,TRBV5-6,NA,TRBJ2-7,NA
TGTGCCTGGAAACCTGACAGGGGCGCCTACGAGCAGTACTTC,CAWKPDRGAYEQYF,TRBV30,once,TRBJ2-7,TRBD1
TGTGCCTGGAGTGCGTTCCAAGGGAGGGCTAACTATGGCTACACCTTC,CAWSAFQGRANYGYTF,TRBV30,NA,TRBJ1-2,NA
TGTGCCAGCAGCCCATTCCGGGACAGGGCCTACAATGAGCAGTTCTTC,CASSPFRDRAYNEQFF,TRBV11-2,NA,TRBJ2-1,TRBD1
TGTGCCAGCAGCCCCAAAAACACAGATACGCAGTATTTT,CASSPKNTDTQYF,TRBV11-3,NA,TRBJ2-3,NA
TGTGCCAGCAGCTTGGCGCCCACCCCGATCTACGAGCAGTACTTC,CASSLAPTPIYEQYF,TRBV7-2,NA,TRBJ2-7,NA
TGTGCCAGCAGTGTAGACGGGTCGTATAGCTACACCTTC,CASSVDGSYSYTF,TRBV6-1,NA,TRBJ1-2,NA
TGTGCCCGTAGAAGGGCAGGGTCGAACACCGGGGAGCTGTTTTTT,CARRRAGSNTGELFF,TRBV30,NA,TRBJ2-2,NA